This T cell receptor (beta chain) came from a study of post-analysis software for immune sequencing data. Study-wide findings and caveats: Patients showed TRBV5-6, TRBV5-1 and TRBV20-1 among five TRBV segments more frequent than in controls.

Deletions cut 1 base from V and 5 bases from J, with 6 bases between. The CDR3 covers 12 residues. Per germline, CDR1 DFQATT and CDR2 SNEGSKA (reference sequence). Incorporated into the TCR beta cDNA libraries were unique molecular identifiers, which served to reduce PCR and sequencing biases. Via MiXCR, TCRdb re-called the PCR reads, giving one row per CDR3 protein. The sample includes roughly 650,000 distinct CDR3 sequences, approximately 60% of them seen just once. Details on this clonotype: The antigen remains undetermined.

Sequences were obtained from blood. This receptor was obtained from a girl aged 2 to 9 with multiple sclerosis. The chain couples TRBV20-1 to TRBJ2-1; D not resolved. Here the CDR3 DNA reads TGCAGTGCTAGAGTGACTGACAATGAGCAGTTCTTC. Protein product: CSARVTDNEQFF.